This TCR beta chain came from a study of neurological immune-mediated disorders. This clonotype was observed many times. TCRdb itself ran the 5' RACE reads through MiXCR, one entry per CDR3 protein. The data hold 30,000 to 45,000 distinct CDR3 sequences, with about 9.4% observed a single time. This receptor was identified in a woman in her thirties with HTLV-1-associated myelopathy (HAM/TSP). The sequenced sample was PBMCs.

The CDR3 protein is CSARVADRDGYTF. In nucleotides, the CDR3 is TGCAGTGCTAGAGTAGCCGACAGGGATGGCTACACCTTC. The gene calls are TRBV20-1 and TRBJ1-2; 7 bases match TRBD1. Unmatched junction bases numbered 5, after V lost 1 base and J lost 6 bases. The CDR3 spans 13 residues. Germline assignment: CDR1 DFQATT and CDR2 SNEGSKA (reference sequence).